This T cell receptor (beta chain) was observed in a study of cytomegalovirus exposure and HLA in healthy donors. Points on this clone: Its antigen is undetermined.

This CDR3 region has 14 residues. In germline, CDR1 is MNHEY, CDR2 SVGAGI. The V end was cut by 4 bases, the J end by 4 bases, with 10 bases between. Findings and caveats of the study: A highly shared variant cluster was judged a likely technical artifact. Most sequenced TCRs were rare (though some public TCRs occurred in many donors).

Amplification used 60 Vbeta primers and 13 Jbeta primers. Assay used: immunoSEQ multiplex PCR; TCRdb lists only in-frame clones, some missing. The profile shows 180,000 or so clones, roughly 80% of them singletons. The chain couples TRBV6-5 to TRBJ1-4; TRBD1 is a possible D gene (5 bases). This clonotype was sampled from a woman aged 18-35 years in good health and CMV-seropositive. The sequenced sample consisted of PBMCs. CDR3 loop: CASSLRQGNEKLFF. The DNA for the CDR3 is TGTGCCAGCAGTTTGAGGCAGGGTAATGAAAAACTGTTTTTT.